Below, 28 T cell receptor beta chains from the same sample are listed, as sequenced in a study. Using its own MiXCR run on the RT-PCR reads, TCRdb lists one record per CDR3 protein. The repertoire includes more than 550,000 distinct CDR3 sequences, 12% to 15% of them detected once, and roughly 3.9% sits in the top ten. The sample comprised memory CD4+ T cells from blood. The receptors derive from a female donor in good health, serving as a healthy control.

This clonotype was picked up many times. In nucleotides, the CDR3 is TGTGCCATCAGTGACATGGACGGGAGCTCCTACGAGCAGTACTTC. Protein sequence: CAISDMDGSSYEQYF. The J gene is TRBJ2-7, the V gene TRBV10-3; the D gene is possibly TRBD2 (6 bases). CDR3 size: 15 residues. V was clipped by 3 bases and J by 0 bases, with 12 bases between them. CDR1 is ENHRY and CDR2 is SYGVKD in the germline V gene.

The chain has TRBV5-1 and TRBJ1-2; 7 nucleotides line up with TRBD1. Germline V CDR1 and CDR2: SGHRS, YFSETQ. The junction had 6 bases not matched to a gene; V was cut back by 4 bases and J by 0 bases. The CDR3 contains 15 residues. CDR3 loop: CASSPAGQTNYGYTF. The CDR3 region has the DNA TGCGCCAGCAGCCCCGCGGGACAGACTAACTATGGCTACACCTTC.

The rearrangement links TRBV3-1 to TRBJ1-5; the D is unclear. Germline V CDR1 and CDR2: LGHDT, YNNKEL (reference sequence). With 4 bases removed from V and 6 bases from J, the gap between germline ends came to 16 bases. The CDR3 length is 15 residues. The CDR3 DNA follows: TGTGCCAGCAGCCCCTCGACCTGGGAGGGTCAGCCCCAGCATTTT. This gives the protein CASSPSTWEGQPQHF.

This clonotype was seen just once. This chain uses TRBV30 with TRBJ2-7, with D hard to call. Germline values: CDR1 GTSNPN, CDR2 SVGIG (reference sequence). This CDR3 has 13 residues. V lost 0 bases, J lost 3 bases, and 9 bases lay in between. CDR3 nucleotides: TGTGCCTGGAGTGTTGCGCAGAGCTACGAGCAGTACTTC. Translated, it gives CAWSVAQSYEQYF.

This clonotype was counted ten times or more. The chain employs TRBV7-9 and TRBJ2-7; TRBD1 matches at 9 bases. Trimming at V came to 5 bases and at J to 5 bases, leaving 7 bases not matched to a gene. Germline V CDR1 and CDR2: SEHNR, FQNEAQ (reference sequence). The CDR3 has 14 residues. The DNA for the CDR3 is TGTGCCAGCAGCCCGCGGACAGGGGCAAACGAGCAGTACTTC. It encodes CASSPRTGANEQYF.

This clonotype has at least ten counts. The chain joins TRBV20-1 to TRBJ1-5; D perhaps matches TRBD1 (5 bases). The germline V gene has CDR1 DFQATT and CDR2 SNEGSKA (reference sequence). V was clipped by 5 bases and J by 2 bases, with 19 bases between them. CDR3 size: 16 residues. The CDR3 sequence is CSASPWGGEGNQPQHF. The CDR3 DNA is TGCAGTGCTTCTCCCTGGGGGGGGGAGGGCAATCAGCCCCAGCATTTT.

The V gene is TRBV12-3 or TRBV12-4, the J gene TRBJ2-1; D perhaps matches TRBD1 (6 bases). Trimming removed 1 base at V and 3 bases at J, with 13 bases between. CDR3 length equals 16 residues. The CDR3 DNA reads TGTGCCAGCAGTTTAGACAGGGTTCTCGGCTACAATGAGCAGTTCTTC. Its protein product is CASSLDRVLGYNEQFF.

This chain links TRBV25-1 with TRBJ1-2; D remains ambiguous. CDR3 length equals 13 residues. V lost 1 base and J 4 bases, leaving 7 bases between the germline ends. The germline gives CDR1 MGHDK, CDR2 SYGVNS. Here the CDR3 DNA reads TGTGCCAGCAGTGAATGGCTCAGCTATGGCTACACCTTC. Residues: CASSEWLSYGYTF.

Many counts were recorded for this clonotype. The gene calls are TRBV10-3 and TRBJ2-2, with unresolved D. The CDR3 covers 11 residues. V lost 7 bases and J 3 bases, leaving 3 bases between the germline ends. Germline CDR1 is ENHRY and CDR2 is SYGVKD. The CDR3 here is CAIKDTGELFF. CDR3 sequence (DNA): TGTGCCATCAAAGACACCGGGGAGCTGTTTTTT.

To note about this clonotype: At one of its ends the junction is not consistent with the germline gene, which may arise from a read error. The chain carries TRBV5-1 and TRBJ2-7, with 15 nucleotides matching TRBD2. The CDR3 spans 19 residues. The germline CDR1 and CDR2 sequences are SGHRS and YFSETQ. The CDR3 protein is CASTKTPGLAGGGTYEQSF. The CDR3, as DNA: TGCGCCAGCACCAAGACTCCGGGACTAGCGGGAGGAGGGACCTACGAGCAGTCCTTC.

This clonotype has more than one count but fewer than ten. The rearrangement links TRBV10-3 to TRBJ2-1; 8 nucleotides align to TRBD1. CDR3 length: 17 amino acids. The germline V gene has CDR1 ENHRY and CDR2 SYGVKD. J lost 0 bases, V lost 3 bases, and 7 bases had no gene match. This chain's CDR3 is CAISENGQGSSYNEQFF. The CDR3 DNA is TGTGCCATCAGTGAAAACGGACAGGGAAGCTCCTACAATGAGCAGTTCTTC.

This clonotype was detected a few times. The chain is built from TRBV10-3 and TRBJ2-1; 12 bases align to TRBD2. The length of the CDR3 is 14 residues. Germline assignment: CDR1 ENHRY and CDR2 SYGVKD. The V and J ends lost 10 bases and 2 bases, in that order; junction bases with no gene match: 3. The CDR3 spells CATRTSGAYNEQFF. DNA for the CDR3: TGTGCCACAAGGACTAGCGGGGCCTACAATGAGCAGTTCTTC.

The table lists this clonotype with many counts. The chain has TRBV19 and TRBJ1-1; TRBD1 might be the D (6 bases). The CDR3 has 14 residues. Germline CDR1 reads LNHDA; CDR2 reads SQIVND (reference sequence). Deletions cut 8 bases from V and 3 bases from J, with 16 bases between. CDR3 loop: CASHAVGGHTEAFF. CDR3 nucleotide sequence: TGTGCCAGTCACGCCGTCGGGGGGCACACTGAAGCTTTCTTT.

The genes are TRBV12-3 or TRBV12-4 and TRBJ1-5; D is possibly TRBD1 (6 bases). Trimming removed 1 base at V and 7 bases at J, with 11 bases between. This CDR3 comprises 14 residues. CDR3 residues: CASSLERGIQPQHF. The CDR3 nucleotides are TGTGCCAGCAGTTTAGAGAGGGGGATCCAGCCCCAGCATTTT.

This clonotype was found a few times. The genes are TRBV18 and TRBJ1-5; D gene unclear. Germline V gene lookup returns CDR1 KGHSH and CDR2 LQKENI. V was clipped by 6 bases and J by 0 bases, with 9 bases between them. The CDR3 totals 14 residues. DNA of the CDR3: TGTGCCAGCTCCAACGACTATAGCAATCAGCCCCAGCATTTT. This gives the protein CASSNDYSNQPQHF.

The genes are TRBV10-2 and TRBJ2-5; 8 nucleotides agree with TRBD2. The ends lost 4 bases at V and 5 bases at J; junction bases unmatched: 12. The germline gives CDR1 WSHSY, CDR2 SAAADI. The CDR3 runs to 16 residues. The CDR3 reads CASSALSGKGRETQYF. In nucleotides, the CDR3 is TGCGCCAGCAGTGCGCTTAGCGGGAAGGGAAGGGAGACCCAGTACTTC.

The gene calls are TRBV12-3 or TRBV12-4 and TRBJ2-3, with 9 bases that match TRBD2. Trimming took 2 bases from V and 5 from J; bases not matched to a gene: 11. CDR3 length: 17 amino acids. The CDR3 DNA is TGTGCCAGCAGTTTACGCTCCCAGCGGGAGGCTTTAGATACGCAGTATTTT. It codes for CASSLRSQREALDTQYF.

The table lists this clonotype with a few counts. This chain uses TRBV7-2 with TRBJ1-2; the D gene is possibly TRBD1 (5 bases). The CDR3 has 17 amino acids. Germline V gene sequence: CDR1 SGHTA, CDR2 FQGNSA. The V end was cut by 0 bases, the J end by 0 bases, with 14 bases between. The CDR3 sequence: CASSLATGTFTNYGYTF. Written as DNA, the CDR3 is TGTGCCAGCAGCTTAGCGACGGGGACTTTTACTAACTATGGCTACACCTTC.

In this sample, this clonotype turned up a few times. The CDR3 DNA reads as TGTGCCAGCAGCGTAGATCCCTCTTATGGCTACGAGCAGTACTTC. Amino acid sequence: CASSVDPSYGYEQYF. The chain links TRBV9 to TRBJ2-7; D ambiguous. The germline gives CDR1 SGDLS, CDR2 YYNGEE. CDR3 length equals 15 residues. Trimming took 0 bases from V and 3 from J, leaving 13 bases between them.

This clonotype has more than one count but fewer than ten. V is TRBV15 and J is TRBJ2-3; a weak D match, TRBD2 (6 bases). Deletions cut 1 base from V and 2 bases from J, with 16 bases between. CDR1 is LNHNV and CDR2 is YYDKDF in the germline V gene (reference sequence). CDR3 length equals 17 residues. CDR3 in amino acids: CATSRVSGTLFTDTQYF. The CDR3 DNA is TGTGCCACCAGCAGAGTTTCGGGGACTTTATTCACAGATACGCAGTATTTT.

The chain couples TRBV12-3 or TRBV12-4 to TRBJ1-5; 9 nucleotides line up with TRBD1. The CDR3 spans 15 residues. V lost 5 bases and J lost 6; bases outside the gene matches: 8. CDR3 sequence reads: CASSETGGDGQPQHF. The CDR3 region has the DNA TGTGCCAGCAGTGAAACAGGGGGCGACGGTCAGCCCCAGCATTTT.

This clonotype was seen ten or more times. The rearrangement links TRBV5-6 to TRBJ2-3, with TRBD1 identical over 7 bases. Germline assignment: CDR1 SGHDT and CDR2 YYEEEE. Trimming at V came to 4 bases and at J to 2 bases, leaving 16 bases not matched to a gene. The CDR3 is made up of 18 amino acids. CDR3 DNA: TGTGCCAGCAGCAAAACCATACAGGGGACCAGCCCCACAGATACGCAGTATTTT. Protein product: CASSKTIQGTSPTDTQYF. Combining the CDR3 with reference TRBV5-6 and TRBJ2-3 gives the whole variable domain DAGVTQSPTHLIKTRGQQVTLRCSPKSGHDTVSWYQQALGQGPQFIFQYYEEEERQRGNFPDRFSGHQFPNYSSELNVNALLLGDSALYLCASSKTIQGTSPTDTQYFGPGTRLTVL.

This clonotype has more than one count but fewer than ten. The gene calls are TRBV5-1 and TRBJ2-1, with 7 positions matching TRBD1. CDR1 SGHRS and CDR2 YFSETQ come from the germline V gene. The CDR3 is 13 residues long. V trimming: 9 bases; J trimming: 10 bases; junction bases outside the gene matches: 13. Written as DNA, the CDR3 is TGCGCCACCTCTAGTAACAGGGGTCAGGAGCAGTTCTTC. Translated: CATSSNRGQEQFF.

Only a few counts were recorded for this clonotype. The chain employs TRBV6-1 and TRBJ2-1, with D perhaps TRBD2 (5 bases). V shed 0 bases and J shed 9 bases, with 15 bases lying between them. This CDR3 has 15 amino acids. CDR1 is MNHNS, CDR2 SASEGT, per germline. The chain's CDR3 is CASSEAFPSSGEQFF. The CDR3 DNA follows: TGTGCCAGCAGTGAAGCGTTCCCTAGCTCTGGTGAGCAGTTCTTC.

The rearrangement joins TRBV20-1 to TRBJ2-7; 7 nucleotides line up with TRBD1. CDR1 DFQATT and CDR2 SNEGSKA come from the germline V gene (reference sequence). The V gene end was trimmed by 4 bases and the J gene end by 2 bases; junction bases not matched to a gene: 11. The CDR3 is 15 amino acids. CDR3 region: CSATKGAGPAYEQYF. CDR3 sequence (DNA): TGCAGTGCTACAAAGGGGGCAGGGCCCGCCTACGAGCAGTACTTC.

On this clonotype itself: This may be a read error, as it is one base from a much larger clone. The chain carries TRBV15 and TRBJ2-5, with D unresolved. The CDR3 runs 14 residues. Germline CDR1 LNHNV, CDR2 YYDKDF (reference sequence). CDR3 nucleotide sequence: TGTGCCACCAGAAGAGCCCATAGAGCAGAGACCCAGTACTTC. Translating it yields CATRRAHRAETQYF. Drawing the rest from reference TRBV15 and TRBJ2-5, the complete variable domain is DAMVIQNPRYQVTQFGKPVTLSCSQTLNHNVMYWYQQKSSQAPKLLFHYYDKDFNNEADTPDNFQSRRPNTSFCFLDIRSPGLGDTAMYLCATRRAHRAETQYFGPGTRLLVL.

This chain joins TRBV21-1 and TRBJ2-7; the table's D call of TRBD1 was not tested on the DNA. TRBV21-1 is deemed a pseudogene. This CDR3 spans 14 amino acids. The CDR3 DNA is TGTGCCAGCAGCAACCGGGACAGGGACTACGAGCAGTACTTC. It translates to CASSNRDRDYEQYF.

The chain employs TRBV19 and TRBJ1-1; maybe TRBD1 (5 bases). CDR3 length: 16 amino acids. The germline V gene has CDR1 LNHDA and CDR2 SQIVND (reference sequence). Trimming took 5 bases from V and 2 from J, leaving 18 bases between them. As DNA, the CDR3 is TGTGCCAGTAGTTTTCTAGAGACAGTAGGAAACACTGAAGCTTTCTTT. Its protein product is CASSFLETVGNTEAFF.